Listed here is a single T cell receptor beta chain. Its antigen is not identified. At one end, the junction sequence differs from germline, possibly due to a read error. The data were taken from a study of tumor-infiltrating lymphocytes in primary liver carcinoma. For the study at large: The patients presented with primary liver carcinoma, which was managed through surgical resection. Points from the study as a whole: The 250 largest clones made up significantly more of tumor than blood repertoires (p = 0.039).

CDR1 is ENHRY and CDR2 is SYGVKD in the germline V gene. The CDR3 sequence is 13 residues long. TCR beta cDNA came from approximately 540 ng total RNA, primed with a constant-region primer. Construction of TCR beta libraries relied on three successive nested multiplex PCR rounds employing slightly modified ARM-PCR. Running roughly 10 cycles apiece, the first two PCR rounds relied on TRBV1-TRBV30 forward primers together with a C-beta reverse primer. MiXCR was run by TCRdb on the multiplex PCR reads, yielding one entry per CDR3 protein. The sample has hundreds of thousands of distinct CDR3 sequences, about three fifths seen once. Germline DNA was also extracted, with blood RNA taken from unsorted whole blood. Patients showed chronic HBV infection and an absence of prior treatment.

This chain uses TRBV10-3 with TRBJ2-3; D remains ambiguous. The TCR was taken from a woman aged 30 to 39 with primary liver carcinoma and hepatitis B virus infection. The sample consisted of peripheral blood. The CDR3 sequence is CAISDRETDTQCF. In DNA, the CDR3 is TGTGCCATCAGTGACAGAGAAACAGATACGCAGTGTTTT.